The rows below give T cell receptor beta chains drawn from one sample of a study of OX40 agonist ivuxolimab in advanced cancers. This table comes from immunoSEQ multiplex PCR, and its TCRdb copy is limited to in-frame clones, with some not included. The sample has about 60,000 clones, 89% seen once. The material was CD4+ or CD8+ T cells sorted from blood, obtained in a trial of the OX40 agonist ivuxolimab. The receptor source for this set is an adult with an advanced solid tumor such as melanoma, head and neck, liver or kidney cancer. CDR3s include the opening cysteine and the closing phenylalanine or tryptophan.

J: TRBJ2-1; length: 17; V: TRBV6-1; CDR3: CASSASGTMSSYNEQFF
J: TRBJ2-3; length: 17; V: TRBV7-2; CDR3: CASSLDSRRVLTDTQYF
J: TRBJ2-7; length: 14; V: TRBV13; CDR3: CASSQHGQNYEQYF
J: TRBJ2-1; length: 15; V: TRBV6-7; CDR3: CASSPSGRSYNEQFF
J: TRBJ2-1; length: 11; V: TRBV28; CDR3: CASSLDNEQFF
J: TRBJ1-6; length: 12; V: TRBV19; CDR3: CASSIGNSPLHF
J: TRBJ1-2; length: 15; V: TRBV28; CDR3: CASSPSQAWEGGYTF
J: TRBJ1-1; length: 13; V: TRBV7-9; CDR3: CASSLGFETEAFF
J: TRBJ1-1; length: 15; V: TRBV4-1; CDR3: CASSQALGVSTEAFF
J: TRBJ1-5; length: 14; V: TRBV19; CDR3: CASSIISGGQPQHF
J: TRBJ1-1; length: 15; V: TRBV11-2; CDR3: CASSLVGNTNTEAFF
J: TRBJ2-5; length: 17; V: TRBV7-2; CDR3: CASSSGLGTLGEETQYF
J: TRBJ2-1; length: 15; V: TRBV7-6; CDR3: CASSLAPGPVNEQFF
J: TRBJ2-3; length: 14; V: TRBV4-2; CDR3: CASSQTEGADTQYF
J: TRBJ1-6; length: 15; V: TRBV19; CDR3: CASSTLRAANSPLHF
J: TRBJ2-7; length: 14; V: TRBV2; CDR3: CASSGTGLDYEQYF
J: TRBJ1-1; length: 15; V: TRBV6-5; CDR3: CASSYGGGMNTEAFF
J: TRBJ2-1; length: 15; V: TRBV2; CDR3: CASRPTSGRLNEQFF
J: TRBJ2-3; length: 19; V: TRBV11-2; CDR3: CASSYGTSGTLGGTDTQYF
J: TRBJ2-1; length: 11; V: TRBV9; CDR3: CASSVGQFQFF
J: TRBJ2-3; length: 12; V: TRBV9; CDR3: CASSGLENTQYF
J: TRBJ2-1; length: 12; V: TRBV6-5; CDR3: CAAGGQNNEQFF
J: TRBJ1-1; length: 16; V: TRBV4-3; CDR3: CASSQDWAGGGTEAFF
J: TRBJ2-3; length: 18; V: TRBV4-1; CDR3: CASSQDSYQAWSTDTQYF
J: TRBJ1-1; length: 16; V: TRBV19; CDR3: CASRDRDHQTNTEAFF
J: TRBJ2-7; length: 13; V: TRBV7-9; CDR3: CASRRQGVGEQYF
J: TRBJ2-1; length: 17; V: TRBV27; CDR3: CASSQGRTSGFYNEQFF
J: TRBJ1-1; length: 13; V: TRBV4-1; CDR3: CASSPQTSTEAFF
J: TRBJ2-1; length: 15; V: TRBV13; CDR3: CASSYAGALWNEQFF
J: TRBJ2-1; length: 18; V: TRBV28; CDR3: CASSPIGAGGRSRNEQFF
J: TRBJ2-7; length: 15; V: TRBV6-1; CDR3: CASSDWLATSYEQYF
J: TRBJ2-1; length: 16; V: TRBV27; CDR3: CASSFLTGGAYNEQFF
J: TRBJ2-1; length: 11; V: TRBV25-1; CDR3: CASRELDEQFF
J: TRBJ1-5; length: 13; V: TRBV5-6; CDR3: CASSLMSNQPQHF
J: TRBJ1-3; length: 17; V: TRBV5-1; CDR3: CASSQLGGRVSGNTIYF
J: TRBJ2-5; length: 12; V: TRBV28; CDR3: CASSSSFETQYF
J: TRBJ1-1; length: 14; V: TRBV25-1; CDR3: CASSDLIYPAEAFF
J: TRBJ1-1; length: 14; V: TRBV5-1; CDR3: CASSPQRMNTEAFF
J: TRBJ2-1; length: 17; V: TRBV4-2; CDR3: CASSQDRGGSDYNEQFF
J: TRBJ1-1; length: 16; V: TRBV4-3; CDR3: CASSQDEVARNTEAFF
J: TRBJ2-5; length: 13; V: TRBV21-1; CDR3: CASTQNRGETQYF
J: TRBJ1-5; length: 15; V: TRBV2; CDR3: CASSGTAELSKPQHF
J: TRBJ2-2; length: 19; V: TRBV11-2; CDR3: CASSRGGMSVDANTGELFF
J: TRBJ2-1; length: 11; V: TRBV29-1; CDR3: CSVLSYNEQFF
J: TRBJ2-1; length: 13; V: TRBV27; CDR3: CASRQSSYNEQFF
J: TRBJ1-1; length: 15; V: TRBV7-3; CDR3: CASSSGQGGNTEAFF
J: TRBJ1-5; length: 14; V: TRBV28; CDR3: CASSLQRINQPQHF
J: TRBJ1-3; length: 14; V: TRBV28; CDR3: CASSFIGSGNTIYF
J: TRBJ2-2; length: 14; V: TRBV6-1; CDR3: CASTKAGPSGELFF
J: TRBJ1-2; length: 14; V: TRBV9; CDR3: CASSSGGAIYGYTF
J: TRBJ1-5; length: 13; V: TRBV7-9; CDR3: CASSGDRGQPQHF